The 15 T cell receptor beta chains reported below all come from one sample, sequenced in a study of shared clonotypes between healthy human individuals. Generated by immunoSEQ multiplex PCR, the TCRdb table keeps only in-frame clones and is missing some. The sample yields approximately 2.5 million clones, more than 90% seen once. The sample consisted of naive CD4+ T cells sorted from blood. The subset was: CD45RA+ positively selected. The receptors originated from a man aged 18-30 years in good health.

The chain employs TRBV7-8 and TRBJ2-5, with D possibly matching TRBD1 (6 bases). The end of the DNA is better explained by TRBJ2-7, so the J call may be wrong. This CDR3 has 13 residues. The germline CDR1 and CDR2 sequences are SGHVS and FQNEAQ. CDR3 bases: TGTGCCAGCAGCACCCAACAGGGCTACGAGCAGTACTTC. Its translation is CASSTQQGYEQYF.

The chain has TRBV30 and TRBJ2-3, with D tentatively TRBD1 or TRBD2 (6 bases each). CDR1 is GTSNPN and CDR2 is SVGIG in the germline V gene (reference sequence). The ends were cut back, 5 bases at V and 5 bases at J, with 14 bases in the middle. This CDR3 has 13 amino acids. CDR3 loop: CAWASGGGDTQYF. CDR3 nucleotide sequence: TGTGCCTGGGCGAGCGGAGGGGGAGATACGCAGTATTTT. Complete variable domain (other parts from reference TRBV30 and TRBJ2-3): SQTIHQWPATLVQPVGSPLSLECTVEGTSNPNLYWYRQAAGRGLQLLFYSVGIGQISSEVPQNLSASRPQDRQFILSSKKLLLSDSGFYLCAWASGGGDTQYFGPGTRLTVL.

Concerning this clone: The sample carries other DNA sequences with the same CDR3. The rearrangement links TRBV30 to TRBJ1-2, with unresolved D. CDR1 GTSNPN and CDR2 SVGIG come from the germline V gene (reference sequence). The CDR3 length is 13 residues. Trimming took 2 bases from V and 0 from J, leaving 7 bases between them. The CDR3 is CAWSPGANYGYTF. The CDR3, as DNA: TGTGCCTGGAGTCCCGGGGCTAACTATGGCTACACCTTC.

The CDR3: CASSPGPQAGELFF. In nucleotides, the CDR3 is TGTGCCAGCAGCCCGGGACCGCAGGCCGGGGAGCTGTTTTTT. This rearrangement joins TRBV6-5 to TRBJ2-2, with D perhaps assigned TRBD1 or TRBD2 (5 bases each). The V gene lost 6 bases and the J gene lost 6 bases, with 14 bases spanning the gap. Germline values: CDR1 MNHEY, CDR2 SVGAGI. This CDR3 has 14 amino acids.

V is TRBV5-6 and J is TRBJ2-5; tentatively, D is TRBD2 (6 bases). This CDR3 contains 12 residues. The V gene's germline CDR1 is SGHDT and CDR2 YYEEEE. The germline V and J ends were trimmed by 4 bases and 11 bases, with 15 bases remaining between them. CDR3 bases: TGTGCCAGCAGCGCAGGGAGGAGGGATCAGTACTTC. Its protein product is CASSAGRRDQYF.

This clone was counted a few times. Other DNA sequences in this sample translate to the same CDR3. The chain has TRBV30 and TRBJ1-1; maybe TRBD1 (5 bases). Germline V gene sequence: CDR1 GTSNPN, CDR2 SVGIG (reference sequence). V was trimmed by 8 bases and J by 0 bases, leaving 7 bases between them. The length of the CDR3 is 11 residues. The CDR3 DNA sequence: TGTGCCGGGACGGTGAACACTGAAGCTTTCTTT. This encodes CAGTVNTEAFF. The full variable domain, completed using reference TRBV30 and TRBJ1-1, is SQTIHQWPATLVQPVGSPLSLECTVEGTSNPNLYWYRQAAGRGLQLLFYSVGIGQISSEVPQNLSASRPQDRQFILSSKKLLLSDSGFYLCAGTVNTEAFFGQGTRLTVV.

The genes are TRBV6-6 and TRBJ2-5, with unresolved D. V was shortened by 2 bases and J by 1 base, with 5 bases between the two germline ends. The germline CDR1 and CDR2 sequences are MNHNY and SVGAGI (reference sequence). This CDR3 has 13 residues. The CDR3 region is CASSYGVQETQYF. In nucleotides, the CDR3 is TGTGCCAGCAGTTACGGAGTCCAAGAGACCCAGTACTTC.

Notes on this clone: The sample holds other DNA sequences that translate to the same CDR3. The rearrangement joins TRBV7-6 to TRBJ2-3; no firm D call. Germline CDR1 reads SGHVS; CDR2 reads FNYEAQ. The CDR3 totals 13 residues. V gave up 3 bases and J gave up 0 bases, with 4 bases separating them. This chain's CDR3 is CASSFSSTDTQYF. The CDR3 DNA sequence: TGTGCCAGCAGCTTCAGTAGCACAGATACGCAGTATTTT.

The rearrangement links TRBV5-1 to TRBJ2-5; the D gene is possibly TRBD1 (6 bases). The CDR3 totals 14 residues. Germline CDR1 reads SGHRS; CDR2 reads YFSETQ. Trimming shortened V by 7 bases and J by 5 bases, and 18 bases separated the two germline ends. The CDR3 coding sequence is TGCGCCAGCGTGGATGGGACACCAGGGGAGACCCAGTACTTC. It yields the protein CASVDGTPGETQYF. The whole variable domain, filled in from reference TRBV5-1 and TRBJ2-5, reads KAGVTQTPRYLIKTRGQQVTLSCSPISGHRSVSWYQQTPGQGLQFLFEYFSETQRNKGNFPGRFSGRQFSNSRSEMNVSTLELGDSALYLCASVDGTPGETQYFGPGTRLLVL.

J is TRBJ2-5 and V is TRBV5-1; D not certain. Germline CDR1 reads SGHRS; CDR2 reads YFSETQ. Trimming left V 1 base short and J 4 bases short, with 11 bases between. The CDR3 runs to 14 residues. The CDR3 DNA reads TGCGCCAGCAGCTTGCCCAACAGTCCAGAGACCCAGTACTTC. It is translated as CASSLPNSPETQYF.

The V call is TRBV5-1, the J call TRBJ2-7; TRBD1 matches at 7 bases. V lost 4 bases to trimming and J lost 1 base; unmatched junction nucleotides: 11. Germline assignment: CDR1 SGHRS and CDR2 YFSETQ. This CDR3 is built from 16 residues. The CDR3 loop reads CASSAETGFVSYEQYF. DNA of the CDR3: TGCGCCAGCAGCGCCGAGACAGGGTTCGTGTCCTACGAGCAGTACTTC.

The genes are TRBV6-5 and TRBJ2-7, with 10 bases matching TRBD1. Germline trimming cut 8 bases from V and 4 bases from J; bases unmatched to any gene: 5. Germline CDR1 and CDR2: MNHEY and SVGAGI. This CDR3 is 13 amino acids long. Written as DNA, the CDR3 is TGTGCCAGCGAGAGGGACAGGGGATACGAGCAGTACTTC. It codes for CASERDRGYEQYF.

The J gene is TRBJ1-5, the V gene TRBV28; D unclear. V was trimmed by 6 bases and J by 6 bases, leaving 12 bases between them. This CDR3 spans 13 amino acids. Germline loops: CDR1 MDHEN, CDR2 SYDVKM. The CDR3 loop reads CASSYGWGQPQHF. The CDR3 DNA reads as TGTGCCAGCAGCTATGGGTGGGGTCAGCCCCAGCATTTT.

J is TRBJ2-5 and V is TRBV7-2; 8 bases are shared with TRBD1. With V trimmed by 5 bases and J by 2 bases, 7 bases remained unmatched. Germline loops: CDR1 SGHTA, CDR2 FQGNSA. The CDR3 spans 15 residues. In nucleotides, the CDR3 is TGTGCCAGCAGCCAGCGGACAGGGTTGCAAGAGACCCAGTACTTC. Its translation: CASSQRTGLQETQYF.

J is TRBJ1-4 and V is TRBV18; tentative D call: TRBD1 (5 bases). The ends were cut back, 0 bases at V and 2 bases at J, with 16 bases in the middle. The CDR3 totals 18 residues. Germline loops: CDR1 KGHSH, CDR2 LQKENI. This CDR3 is CASSPPAGRIDTNEKLFF. CDR3 sequence (DNA): TGTGCCAGCTCACCACCAGCAGGGAGGATTGATACTAATGAAAAACTGTTTTTT.